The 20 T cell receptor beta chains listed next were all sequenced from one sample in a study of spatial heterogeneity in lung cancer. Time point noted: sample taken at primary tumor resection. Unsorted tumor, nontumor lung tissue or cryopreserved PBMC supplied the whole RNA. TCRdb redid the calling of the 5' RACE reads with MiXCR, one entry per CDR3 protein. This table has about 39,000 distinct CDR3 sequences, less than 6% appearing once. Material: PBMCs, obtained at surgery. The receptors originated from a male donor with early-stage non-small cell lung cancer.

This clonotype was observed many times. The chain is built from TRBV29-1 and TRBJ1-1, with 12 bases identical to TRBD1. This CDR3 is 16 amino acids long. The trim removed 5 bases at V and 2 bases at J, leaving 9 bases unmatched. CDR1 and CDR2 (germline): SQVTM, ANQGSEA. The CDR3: CSVFRDRGRINTEAFF. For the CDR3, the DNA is TGCAGCGTTTTCCGGGACAGGGGGCGAATTAACACTGAAGCTTTCTTT.

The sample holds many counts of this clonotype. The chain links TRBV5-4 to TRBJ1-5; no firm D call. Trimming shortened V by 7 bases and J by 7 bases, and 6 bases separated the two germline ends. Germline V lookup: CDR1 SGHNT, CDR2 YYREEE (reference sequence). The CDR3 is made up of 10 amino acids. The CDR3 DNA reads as TGTGCCAGCCTCGGACAGCCCCAGCATTTT. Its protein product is CASLGQPQHF.

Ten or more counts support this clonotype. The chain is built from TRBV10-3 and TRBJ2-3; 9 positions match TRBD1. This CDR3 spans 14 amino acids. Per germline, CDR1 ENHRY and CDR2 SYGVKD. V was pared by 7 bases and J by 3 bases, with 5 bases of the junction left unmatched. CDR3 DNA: TGTGCCATCACCAGGACAGGGGATACAGATACGCAGTATTTT. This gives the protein CAITRTGDTDTQYF.

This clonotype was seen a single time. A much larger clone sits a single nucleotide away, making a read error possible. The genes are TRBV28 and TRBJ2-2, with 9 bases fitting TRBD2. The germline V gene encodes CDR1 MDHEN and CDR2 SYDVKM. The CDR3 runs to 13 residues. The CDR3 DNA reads TGTGCCAGTCTAGCGGGGAACAGCGGGGAGCTGTTTTTT. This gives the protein CASLAGNSGELFF. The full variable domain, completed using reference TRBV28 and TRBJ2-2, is DVKVTQSSRYLVKRTGEKVFLECVQDMDHENMFWYRQDPGLGLRLIYFSYDVKMKEKGDIPEGYSVSREKKERFSLILESASTNQTSMYLCASLAGNSGELFFGEGSRLTVL.

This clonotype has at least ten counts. The CDR3 nucleotides are TGTGCCAGCAGCTTAGGCGGGGGGCGCCGGGAGACCCAGTACTTC. Translating it yields CASSLGGGRRETQYF. The chain uses TRBV11-2 and TRBJ2-5; 8 bases are a match to TRBD2. Germline V gives CDR1 SGHAT, CDR2 FQNNGV. The V segment lost 1 base and the J segment 5 bases; nucleotides outside the gene matches: 6. The CDR3 extends over 15 amino acids. Variable domain in full (rest from reference TRBV11-2 and TRBJ2-5): EAGVAQSPRYKIIEKRQSVAFWCNPISGHATLYWYQQILGQGPKLLIQFQNNGVVDDSQLPKDRFSAERLKGVDSTLKIQPAKLEDSAVYLCASSLGGGRRETQYFGPGTRLLVL.

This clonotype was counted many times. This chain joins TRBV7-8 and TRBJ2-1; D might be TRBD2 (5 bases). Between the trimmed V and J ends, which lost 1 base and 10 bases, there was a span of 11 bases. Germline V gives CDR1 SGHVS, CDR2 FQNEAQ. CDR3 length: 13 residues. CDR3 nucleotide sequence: TGTGCCAGCAGCTTAGATGAGGGCGGCGAGCAGTTCTTC. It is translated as CASSLDEGGEQFF.

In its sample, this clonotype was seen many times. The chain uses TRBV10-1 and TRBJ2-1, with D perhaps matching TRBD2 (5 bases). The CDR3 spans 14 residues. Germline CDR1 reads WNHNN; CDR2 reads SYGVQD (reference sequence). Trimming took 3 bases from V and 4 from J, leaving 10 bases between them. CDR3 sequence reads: CASSDQGGYNEQFF. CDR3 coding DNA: TGCGCCAGCAGTGATCAAGGCGGGTACAATGAGCAGTTCTTC.

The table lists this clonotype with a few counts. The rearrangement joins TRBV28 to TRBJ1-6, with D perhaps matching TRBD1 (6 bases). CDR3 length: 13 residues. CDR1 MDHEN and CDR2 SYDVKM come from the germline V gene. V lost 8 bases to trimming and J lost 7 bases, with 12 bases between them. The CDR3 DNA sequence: TGTGCCAGCCTGGGACACCTAAATTCACCCCTCCACTTT. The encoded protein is CASLGHLNSPLHF.

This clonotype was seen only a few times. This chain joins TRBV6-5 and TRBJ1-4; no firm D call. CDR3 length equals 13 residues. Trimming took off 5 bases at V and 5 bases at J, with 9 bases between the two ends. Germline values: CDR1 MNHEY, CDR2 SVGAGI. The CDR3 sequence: CASSLGCNEKLFF. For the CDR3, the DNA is TGTGCCAGCAGTCTGGGGTGCAATGAAAAACTGTTTTTT.

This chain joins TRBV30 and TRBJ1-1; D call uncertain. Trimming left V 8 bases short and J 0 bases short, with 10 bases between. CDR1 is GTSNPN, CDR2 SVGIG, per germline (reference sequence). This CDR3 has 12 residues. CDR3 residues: CAQTRLNTEAFF. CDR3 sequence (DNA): TGTGCCCAGACTAGGCTGAACACTGAAGCTTTCTTT.

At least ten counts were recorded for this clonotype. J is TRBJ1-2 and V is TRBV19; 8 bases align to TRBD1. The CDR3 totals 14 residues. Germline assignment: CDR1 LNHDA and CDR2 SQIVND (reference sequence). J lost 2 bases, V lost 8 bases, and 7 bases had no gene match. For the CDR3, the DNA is TGTGCCAGTTCCCAGGACAGGGCCAACTATGGCTACACCTTC. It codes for CASSQDRANYGYTF. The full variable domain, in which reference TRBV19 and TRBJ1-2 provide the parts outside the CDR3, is DGGITQSPKYLFRKEGQNVTLSCEQNLNHDAMYWYRQDPGQGLRLIYYSQIVNDFQKGDIAEGYSVSREKKESFPLTVTSAQKNPTAFYLCASSQDRANYGYTFGSGTRLTVV.

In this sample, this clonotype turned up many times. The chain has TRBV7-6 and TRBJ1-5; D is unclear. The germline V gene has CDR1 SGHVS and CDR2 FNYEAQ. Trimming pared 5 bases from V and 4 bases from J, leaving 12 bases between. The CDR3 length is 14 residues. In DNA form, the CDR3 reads TGTGCCAGCAGCCCTAGAGCTGGGAATCAGCCCCAGCATTTT. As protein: CASSPRAGNQPQHF. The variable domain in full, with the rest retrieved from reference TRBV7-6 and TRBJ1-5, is GAGVSQSPRYKVTKRGQDVALRCDPISGHVSLYWYRQALGQGPEFLTYFNYEAQQDKSGLPNDRFSAERPEGSISTLTIQRTEQRDSAMYRCASSPRAGNQPQHFGDGTRLSIL.

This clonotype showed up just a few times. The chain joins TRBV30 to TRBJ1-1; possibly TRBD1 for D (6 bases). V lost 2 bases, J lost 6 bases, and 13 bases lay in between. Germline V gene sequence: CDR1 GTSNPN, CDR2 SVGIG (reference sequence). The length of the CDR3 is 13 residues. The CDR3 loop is CAWSWGATPEAFF. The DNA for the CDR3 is TGTGCCTGGAGTTGGGGGGCGACCCCTGAAGCTTTCTTT.

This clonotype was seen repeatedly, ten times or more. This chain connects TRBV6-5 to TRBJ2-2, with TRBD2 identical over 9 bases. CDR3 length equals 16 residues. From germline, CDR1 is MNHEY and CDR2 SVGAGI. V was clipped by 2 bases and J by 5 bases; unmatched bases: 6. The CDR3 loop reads CASSYTSGGRTGELFF. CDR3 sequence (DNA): TGTGCCAGCAGTTACACAAGCGGGGGGCGGACCGGGGAGCTGTTTTTT.

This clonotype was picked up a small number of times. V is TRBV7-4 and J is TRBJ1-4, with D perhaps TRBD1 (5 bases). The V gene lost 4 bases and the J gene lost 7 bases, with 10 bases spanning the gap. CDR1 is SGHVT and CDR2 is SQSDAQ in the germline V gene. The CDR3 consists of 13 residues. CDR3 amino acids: CASSSRVVEKLFF. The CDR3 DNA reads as TGTGCCAGCAGCTCCAGGGTGGTTGAAAAACTGTTTTTT.

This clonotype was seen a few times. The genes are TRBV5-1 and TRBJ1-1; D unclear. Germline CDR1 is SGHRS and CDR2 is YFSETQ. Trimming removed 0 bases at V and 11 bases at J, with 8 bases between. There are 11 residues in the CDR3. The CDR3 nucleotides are TGCGCCAGCAGCTTGGGGCCCGTCGCTTTCTTT. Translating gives CASSLGPVAFF.

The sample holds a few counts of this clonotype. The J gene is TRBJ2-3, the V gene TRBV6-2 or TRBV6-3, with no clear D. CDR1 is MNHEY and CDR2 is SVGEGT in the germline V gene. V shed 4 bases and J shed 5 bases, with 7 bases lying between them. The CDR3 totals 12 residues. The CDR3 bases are TGTGCCAGCAGTTCATTAGGAGATACGCAGTATTTT. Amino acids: CASSSLGDTQYF.

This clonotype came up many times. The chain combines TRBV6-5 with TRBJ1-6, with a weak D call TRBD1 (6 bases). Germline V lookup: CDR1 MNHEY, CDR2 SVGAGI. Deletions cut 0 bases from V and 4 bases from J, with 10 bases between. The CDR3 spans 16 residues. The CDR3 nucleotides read TGTGCCAGCAGTTACTCAAGGACAGCTTATAATTCACCCCTCCACTTT. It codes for CASSYSRTAYNSPLHF.

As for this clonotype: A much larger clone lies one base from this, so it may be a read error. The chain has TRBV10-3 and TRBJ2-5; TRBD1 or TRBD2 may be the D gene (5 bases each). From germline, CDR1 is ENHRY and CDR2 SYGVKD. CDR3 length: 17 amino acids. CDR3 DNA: TGTGCCATCAGTGCGGGCCTTGGGGGAGTGGTACAAGAGAACCAGTACTTC. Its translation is CAISAGLGGVVQENQYF.

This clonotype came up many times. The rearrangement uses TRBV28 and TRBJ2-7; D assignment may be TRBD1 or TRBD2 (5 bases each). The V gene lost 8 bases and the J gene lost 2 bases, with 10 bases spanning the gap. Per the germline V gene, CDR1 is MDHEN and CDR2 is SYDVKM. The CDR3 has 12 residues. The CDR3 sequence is CASLAGPYEQYF. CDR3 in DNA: TGTGCCAGCCTAGCAGGGCCCTACGAGCAGTACTTC.